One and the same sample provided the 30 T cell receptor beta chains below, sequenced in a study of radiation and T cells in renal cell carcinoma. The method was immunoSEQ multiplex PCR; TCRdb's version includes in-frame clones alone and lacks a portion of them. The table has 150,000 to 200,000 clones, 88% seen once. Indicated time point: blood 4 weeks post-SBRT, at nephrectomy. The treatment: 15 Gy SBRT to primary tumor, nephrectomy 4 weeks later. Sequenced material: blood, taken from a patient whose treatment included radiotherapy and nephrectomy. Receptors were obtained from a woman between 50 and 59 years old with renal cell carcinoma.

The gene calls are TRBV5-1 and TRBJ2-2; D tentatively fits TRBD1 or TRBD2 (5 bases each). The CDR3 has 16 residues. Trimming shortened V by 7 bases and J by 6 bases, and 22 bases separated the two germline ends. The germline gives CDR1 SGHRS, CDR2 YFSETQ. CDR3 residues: CASRDLTEPKSGELFF. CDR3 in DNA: TGCGCCAGCCGGGACCTGACAGAACCTAAATCCGGGGAGCTGTTTTTT.

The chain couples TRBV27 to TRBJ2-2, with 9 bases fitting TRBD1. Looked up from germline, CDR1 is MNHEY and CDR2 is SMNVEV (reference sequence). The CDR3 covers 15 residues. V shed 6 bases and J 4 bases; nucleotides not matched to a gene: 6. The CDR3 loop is CASSYGTGITGELFF. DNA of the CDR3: TGTGCCAGCAGCTACGGGACAGGGATCACCGGGGAGCTGTTTTTT.

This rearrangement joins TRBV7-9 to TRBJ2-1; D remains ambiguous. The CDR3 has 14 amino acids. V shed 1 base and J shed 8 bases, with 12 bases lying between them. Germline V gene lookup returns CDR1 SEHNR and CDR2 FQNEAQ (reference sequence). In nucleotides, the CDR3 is TGTGCCAGCAGCTTAGGAAGGCGATTCGATGAGCAGTTCTTC. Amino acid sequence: CASSLGRRFDEQFF.

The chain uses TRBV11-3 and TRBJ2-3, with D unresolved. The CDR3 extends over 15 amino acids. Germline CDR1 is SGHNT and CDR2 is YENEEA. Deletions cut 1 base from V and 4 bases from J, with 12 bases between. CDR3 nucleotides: TGTGCCAGCAGCTTAGGCGGCCGAGAACCAGATACGCAGTATTTT. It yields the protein CASSLGGREPDTQYF.

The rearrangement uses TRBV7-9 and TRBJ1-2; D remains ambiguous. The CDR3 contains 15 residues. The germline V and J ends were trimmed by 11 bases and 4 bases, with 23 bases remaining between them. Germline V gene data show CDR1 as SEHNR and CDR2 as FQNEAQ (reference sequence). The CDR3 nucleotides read TGTGCCGGCCCGGATGGGCTACCATCGGGCTATGGCTACACCTTC. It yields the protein CAGPDGLPSGYGYTF.

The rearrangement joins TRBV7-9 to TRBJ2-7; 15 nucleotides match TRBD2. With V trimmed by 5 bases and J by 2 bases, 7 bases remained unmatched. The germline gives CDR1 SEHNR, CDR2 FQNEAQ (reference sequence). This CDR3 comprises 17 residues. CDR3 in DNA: TGTGCCAGCAGCCTGGGGACTAGCGGGGGGTTCCCCTACGAGCAGTACTTC. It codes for CASSLGTSGGFPYEQYF.

This chain's CDR3 is CASGLATGGQETQYF. CDR3 DNA sequence: TGTGCTAGTGGTTTGGCGACAGGGGGCCAAGAGACCCAGTACTTC. The V gene is TRBV12-5, the J gene TRBJ2-5; 9 nucleotides line up with TRBD1. V gave up 1 base and J gave up 1 base; unmatched junction bases: 1. Per the germline V gene, CDR1 is LGHNT and CDR2 is FRNRAP. The CDR3 loop spans 15 amino acids. Full variable domain (outside the CDR3, taken from reference TRBV12-5 and TRBJ2-5): DARVTQTPRHKVTEMGQEVTMRCQPILGHNTVFWYRQTMMQGLELLAYFRNRAPLDDSGMPKDRFSAEMPDATLATLKIQPSEPRDSAVYFCASGLATGGQETQYFGPGTRLLVL.

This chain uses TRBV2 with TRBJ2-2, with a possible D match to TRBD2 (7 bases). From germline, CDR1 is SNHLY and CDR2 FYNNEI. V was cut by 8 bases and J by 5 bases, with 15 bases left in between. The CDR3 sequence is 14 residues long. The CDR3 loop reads CASGGGGRTGELFF. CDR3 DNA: TGTGCCAGCGGGGGCGGGGGAAGGACCGGGGAGCTGTTTTTT.

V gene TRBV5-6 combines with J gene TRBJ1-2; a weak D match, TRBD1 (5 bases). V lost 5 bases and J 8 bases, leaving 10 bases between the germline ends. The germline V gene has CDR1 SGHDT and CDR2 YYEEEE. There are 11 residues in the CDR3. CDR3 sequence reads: CASSRDLGYTF. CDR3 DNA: TGTGCCAGCAGTCGGGACTTGGGCTACACCTTC. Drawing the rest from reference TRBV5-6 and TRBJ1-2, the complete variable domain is DAGVTQSPTHLIKTRGQQVTLRCSPKSGHDTVSWYQQALGQGPQFIFQYYEEEERQRGNFPDRFSGHQFPNYSSELNVNALLLGDSALYLCASSRDLGYTFGSGTRLTVV.

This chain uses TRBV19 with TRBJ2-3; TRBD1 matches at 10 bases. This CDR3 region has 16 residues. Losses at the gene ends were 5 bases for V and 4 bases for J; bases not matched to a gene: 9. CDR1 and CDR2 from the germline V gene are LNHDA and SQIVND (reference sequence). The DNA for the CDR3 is TGTGCCAGTAGTTCTGACCCCGGGACAGGGGCAGATACGCAGTATTTT. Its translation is CASSSDPGTGADTQYF.

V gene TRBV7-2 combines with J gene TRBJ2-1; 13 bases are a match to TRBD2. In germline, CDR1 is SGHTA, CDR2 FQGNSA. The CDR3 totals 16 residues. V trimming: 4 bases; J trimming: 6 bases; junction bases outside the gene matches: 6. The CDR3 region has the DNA TGTGCCAGCAGCTCGCCGGGACTAGCGGGGACCAATGAGCAGTTCTTC. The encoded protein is CASSSPGLAGTNEQFF.

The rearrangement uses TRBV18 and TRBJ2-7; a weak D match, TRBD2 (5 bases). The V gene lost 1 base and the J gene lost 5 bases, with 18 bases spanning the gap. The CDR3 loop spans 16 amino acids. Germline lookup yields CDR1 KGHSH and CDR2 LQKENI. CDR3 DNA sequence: TGTGCCAGCTCACCACGGAATGCGGCTTCGAGGGACGAGCAGTACTTC. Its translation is CASSPRNAASRDEQYF.

The chain's CDR3 is CASSPSRGTQYF. The DNA of the CDR3 is TGTGCCAGCAGTCCCTCACGGGGTACGCAGTATTTT. The gene calls are TRBV2 and TRBJ2-3; weak D call: TRBD2 (5 bases). This CDR3 is built from 12 residues. Trimming removed 5 bases at V and 8 bases at J, with 11 bases between. Germline CDR1 is SNHLY and CDR2 is FYNNEI.

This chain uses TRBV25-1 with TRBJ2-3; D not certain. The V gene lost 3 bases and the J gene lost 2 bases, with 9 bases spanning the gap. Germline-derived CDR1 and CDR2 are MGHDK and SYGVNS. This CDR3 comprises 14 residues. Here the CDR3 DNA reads TGTGCCAGCAGTGATCGGGCCTCCACAGATACGCAGTATTTT. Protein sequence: CASSDRASTDTQYF. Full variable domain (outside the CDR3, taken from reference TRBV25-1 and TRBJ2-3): EADIYQTPRYLVIGTGKKITLECSQTMGHDKMYWYQQDPGMELHLIHYSYGVNSTEKGDLSSESTVSRIRTEHFPLTLESARPSHTSQYLCASSDRASTDTQYFGPGTRLTVL.

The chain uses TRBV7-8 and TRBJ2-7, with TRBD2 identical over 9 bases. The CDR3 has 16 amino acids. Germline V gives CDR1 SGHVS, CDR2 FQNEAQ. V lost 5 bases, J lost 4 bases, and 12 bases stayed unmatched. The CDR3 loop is CASSQNAGGPGYEQYF. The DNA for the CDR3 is TGTGCCAGCAGCCAAAACGCGGGGGGGCCGGGGTACGAGCAGTACTTC.

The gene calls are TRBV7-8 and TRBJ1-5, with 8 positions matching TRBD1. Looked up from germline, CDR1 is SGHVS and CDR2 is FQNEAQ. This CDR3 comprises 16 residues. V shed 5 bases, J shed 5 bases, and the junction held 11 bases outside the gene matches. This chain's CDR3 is CASSPRTGRRDQPQHF. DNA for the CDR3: TGTGCCAGCAGCCCAAGGACAGGGAGGCGTGATCAGCCCCAGCATTTT. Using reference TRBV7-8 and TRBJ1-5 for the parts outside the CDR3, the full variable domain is GAGVSQSPRYKVAKRGQDVALRCDPISGHVSLFWYQQALGQGPEFLTYFQNEAQLDKSGLPSDRFFAERPEGSVSTLKIQRTQQEDSAVYLCASSPRTGRRDQPQHFGDGTRLSIL.

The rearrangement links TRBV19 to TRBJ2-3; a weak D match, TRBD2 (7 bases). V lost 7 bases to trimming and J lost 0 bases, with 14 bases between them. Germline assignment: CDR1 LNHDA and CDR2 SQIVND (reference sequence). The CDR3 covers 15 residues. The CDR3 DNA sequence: TGTGCCAGTAACCCTGGGGGGGCTAGCACAGATACGCAGTATTTT. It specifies CASNPGGASTDTQYF.

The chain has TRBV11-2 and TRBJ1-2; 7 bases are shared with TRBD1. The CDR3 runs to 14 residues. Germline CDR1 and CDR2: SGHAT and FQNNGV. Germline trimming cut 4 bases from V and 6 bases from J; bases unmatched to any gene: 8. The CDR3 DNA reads TGTGCCAGCAGCTCCTGGAGACAGGGTGATGGCTACACCTTC. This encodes CASSSWRQGDGYTF. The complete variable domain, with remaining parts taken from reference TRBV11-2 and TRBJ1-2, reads EAGVAQSPRYKIIEKRQSVAFWCNPISGHATLYWYQQILGQGPKLLIQFQNNGVVDDSQLPKDRFSAERLKGVDSTLKIQPAKLEDSAVYLCASSSWRQGDGYTFGSGTRLTVV.

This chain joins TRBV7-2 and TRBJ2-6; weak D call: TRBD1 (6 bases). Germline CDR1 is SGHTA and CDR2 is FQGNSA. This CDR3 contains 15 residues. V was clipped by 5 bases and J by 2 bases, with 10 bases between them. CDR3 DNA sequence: TGTGCCAGCAGCCCGCGGACAGCTGGGGCCAACGTCCTGACTTTC. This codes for CASSPRTAGANVLTF.

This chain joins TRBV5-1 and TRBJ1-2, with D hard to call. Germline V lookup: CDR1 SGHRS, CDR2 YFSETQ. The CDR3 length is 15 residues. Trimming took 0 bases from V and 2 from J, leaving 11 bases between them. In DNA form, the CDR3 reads TGCGCCAGCAGCTTGGCGGGCGGACTCAACTATGGCTACACCTTC. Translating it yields CASSLAGGLNYGYTF.

CDR3 protein: CASSLDTGSTNEKLFF. The CDR3 DNA reads TGTGCCAGCAGCTTAGATACGGGGTCCACTAATGAAAAACTGTTTTTT. V gene TRBV7-2 combines with J gene TRBJ1-4; D call uncertain. Germline V gene sequence: CDR1 SGHTA, CDR2 FQGNSA. This CDR3 region has 16 residues. The V and J ends lost 1 base and 2 bases respectively, with 11 bases between them.

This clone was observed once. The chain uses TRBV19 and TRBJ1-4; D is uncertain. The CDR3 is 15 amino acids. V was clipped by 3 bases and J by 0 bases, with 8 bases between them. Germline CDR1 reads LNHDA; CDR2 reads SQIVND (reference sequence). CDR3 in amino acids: CASSIPAATNEKLFF. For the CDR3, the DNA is TGTGCCAGTAGTATTCCCGCGGCAACTAATGAAAAACTGTTTTTT.

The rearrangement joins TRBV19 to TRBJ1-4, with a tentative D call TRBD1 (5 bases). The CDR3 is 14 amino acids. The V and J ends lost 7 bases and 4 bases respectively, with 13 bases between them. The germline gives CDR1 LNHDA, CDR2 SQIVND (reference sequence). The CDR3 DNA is TGTGCCAGTAAAGGAGGGGCGATTAATGAAAAACTGTTTTTT. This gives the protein CASKGGAINEKLFF.

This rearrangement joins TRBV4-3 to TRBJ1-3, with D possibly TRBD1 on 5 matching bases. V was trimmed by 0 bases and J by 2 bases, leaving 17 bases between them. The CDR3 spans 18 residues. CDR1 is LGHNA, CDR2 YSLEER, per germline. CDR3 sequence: CASSQDFRAGLTGNTIYF. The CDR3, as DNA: TGCGCCAGCAGCCAAGATTTTAGAGCAGGGCTAACTGGAAACACCATATATTTT.

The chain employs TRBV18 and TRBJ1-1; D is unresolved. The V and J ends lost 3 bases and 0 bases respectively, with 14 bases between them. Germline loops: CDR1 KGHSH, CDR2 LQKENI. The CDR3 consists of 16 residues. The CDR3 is CASSPLIDQMNTEAFF. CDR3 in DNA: TGTGCCAGCTCACCGCTTATTGATCAAATGAACACTGAAGCTTTCTTT.

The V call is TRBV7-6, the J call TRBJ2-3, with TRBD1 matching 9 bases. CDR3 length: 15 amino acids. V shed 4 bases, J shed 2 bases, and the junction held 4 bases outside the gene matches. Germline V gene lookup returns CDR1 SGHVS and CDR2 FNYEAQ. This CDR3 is CASSSRTGATDTQYF. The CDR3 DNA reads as TGTGCCAGCAGCTCTCGGACAGGGGCCACAGATACGCAGTATTTT.

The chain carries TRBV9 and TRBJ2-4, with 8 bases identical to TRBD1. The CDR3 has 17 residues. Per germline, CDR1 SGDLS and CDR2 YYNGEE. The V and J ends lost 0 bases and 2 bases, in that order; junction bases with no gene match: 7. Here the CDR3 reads CASSVGTGGLPKNIQYF. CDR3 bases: TGTGCCAGCAGCGTAGGTACAGGGGGTTTGCCCAAAAACATTCAGTACTTC.

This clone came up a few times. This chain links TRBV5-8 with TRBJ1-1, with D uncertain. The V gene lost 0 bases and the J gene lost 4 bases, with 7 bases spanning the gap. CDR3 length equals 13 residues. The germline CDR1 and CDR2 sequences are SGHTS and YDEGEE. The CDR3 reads CASSLVEFTEAFF. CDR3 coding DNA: TGTGCCAGCAGCTTGGTGGAGTTCACTGAAGCTTTCTTT.

DNA for the CDR3: TGTGCCTCCCGGGACCTTAATGAAAAACTGTTTTTT. Residues: CASRDLNEKLFF. J is TRBJ1-4 and V is TRBV10-3, with D maybe TRBD1 (5 bases). The CDR3 contains 12 residues. Deletions cut 11 bases from V and 4 bases from J, with 11 bases between. CDR1 ENHRY and CDR2 SYGVKD come from the germline V gene.

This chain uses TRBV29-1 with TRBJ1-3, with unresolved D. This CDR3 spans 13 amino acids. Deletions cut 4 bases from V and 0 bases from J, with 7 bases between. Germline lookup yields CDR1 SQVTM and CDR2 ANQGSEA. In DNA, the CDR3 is TGCAGCGTTGCCCCCAACTCTGGAAACACCATATATTTT. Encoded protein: CSVAPNSGNTIYF.